This TCR beta chain comes out of a study of blood T cells in healthy people across ages. Study findings and constraints: Donor CMV infection status was unknown, possibly confounding age-related changes in expanded clonotypes.

This clonotype was observed at least ten times. Its cognate antigen is unknown. The donors, aged about 6 to 95, were healthy Caucasians from Russia. Isolation recovered at least 6 million PBMCs from every sample. The second PCR ran about 6 to 12 cycles with a sample-barcoded 5' primer and J-beta primers. Every cDNA molecule carried a tag from a template-switch adaptor bearing 12 random nucleotides. From the 5' RACE reads, TCRdb called clonotypes with MiXCR, one entry per CDR3 protein. The table lists approximately 1.5 million distinct CDR3 sequences, about 35% of them singletons. This CDR3 region has 14 residues. The V gene's germline CDR1 is SGHTA and CDR2 FQGTGA. V was shortened by 3 bases and J by 1 base, with 9 bases between the two germline ends.

This chain uses TRBV7-3 with TRBJ2-5; D is undetermined. Sequencing was performed on blood. The clonotype was recovered from a woman in her twenties or thirties in good health. In nucleotides, the CDR3 is TGTGCCAGCAGCTTTTCCAGTGCCCAAGAGACCCAGTACTTC. Translation gives CASSFSSAQETQYF.